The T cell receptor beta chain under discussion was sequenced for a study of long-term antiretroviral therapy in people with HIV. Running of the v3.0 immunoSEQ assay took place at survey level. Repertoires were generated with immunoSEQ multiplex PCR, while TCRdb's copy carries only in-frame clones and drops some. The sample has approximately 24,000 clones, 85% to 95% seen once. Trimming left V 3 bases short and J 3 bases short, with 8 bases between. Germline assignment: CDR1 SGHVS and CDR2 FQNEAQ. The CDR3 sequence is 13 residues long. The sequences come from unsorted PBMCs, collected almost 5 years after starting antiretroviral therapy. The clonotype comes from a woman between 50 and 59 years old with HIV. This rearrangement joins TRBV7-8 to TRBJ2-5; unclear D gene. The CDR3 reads CASSLGKEETQYF. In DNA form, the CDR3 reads TGTGCCAGCAGCTTGGGGAAGGAAGAGACCCAGTACTTC. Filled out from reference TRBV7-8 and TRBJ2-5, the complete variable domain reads GAGVSQSPRYKVAKRGQDVALRCDPISGHVSLFWYQQALGQGPEFLTYFQNEAQLDKSGLPSDRFFAERPEGSVSTLKIQRTQQEDSAVYLCASSLGKEETQYFGPGTRLLVL.